Below, 18 T cell receptor beta chains from the same sample are listed, as sequenced in a study of blood T cell repertoires in COVID-19. This table comes from immunoSEQ multiplex PCR, and its TCRdb copy is limited to in-frame clones, with some not included. The sample lists under 200,000 clones; nearly 90% were seen once. The sample was peripheral blood. The receptors stem from a man in his sixties with active or convalescent COVID-19.

The table lists this clone with a few counts. V and J are TRBV7-2 and TRBJ1-2, with D possibly matching TRBD1 (5 bases). CDR1 SGHTA and CDR2 FQGNSA come from the germline V gene. The CDR3 is 13 amino acids. Trimming cost V 5 bases and J 4 bases, with 11 bases left between them. CDR3 region: CASSPDSGYGYTF. The CDR3 region has the DNA TGTGCCAGCAGCCCCGACAGTGGCTATGGCTACACCTTC. Using reference TRBV7-2 and TRBJ1-2 for the parts outside the CDR3, the full variable domain is GAGVSQSPSNKVTEKGKDVELRCDPISGHTALYWYRQSLGQGLEFLIYFQGNSAPDKSGLPSDRFSAERTGGSVSTLTIQRTQQEDSAVYLCASSPDSGYGYTFGSGTRLTVV.

This chain joins TRBV19 and TRBJ2-7; D call uncertain. The V end lost 5 bases, the J end lost 7 bases, and 12 bases lay between the germline ends. The CDR3 runs to 12 residues. CDR1 and CDR2 (germline): LNHDA, SQIVND (reference sequence). In DNA, the CDR3 is TGTGCCAGTAGTCTCGGGTTCGGGGAGCAGTACTTC. This encodes CASSLGFGEQYF. Complete variable domain (other parts from reference TRBV19 and TRBJ2-7): DGGITQSPKYLFRKEGQNVTLSCEQNLNHDAMYWYRQDPGQGLRLIYYSQIVNDFQKGDIAEGYSVSREKKESFPLTVTSAQKNPTAFYLCASSLGFGEQYFGPGTRLTVT.

V usage is TRBV6-2 or TRBV6-3 and J usage is TRBJ2-5; 10 bases map to TRBD2. V lost 4 bases, J lost 1 base, and 18 bases stayed unmatched. Germline V gene sequence: CDR1 MNHEY, CDR2 SVGEGT. This CDR3 has 20 residues. The CDR3 DNA reads TGTGCCAGCAGTTCGACCCGACATCCAGCGGGGGGGCGGGTCCAAGAGACCCAGTACTTC. Its protein is CASSSTRHPAGGRVQETQYF.

V and J are TRBV3-1 (or the pseudogene TRBV3-2) and TRBJ1-1; 8 bases map to TRBD1. This CDR3 has 15 amino acids. Trimming removed 4 bases from V and 1 base from J; junction bases left unmatched: 5. Germline lookup yields CDR1 LGHDT and CDR2 YNNKEL (reference sequence). CDR3 nucleotide sequence: TGTGCCAGCAGCCCCCGGACAGGGCAGAACACTGAAGCTTTCTTT. Protein: CASSPRTGQNTEAFF.

The chain is built from TRBV18 and TRBJ1-2; TRBD1 agrees at 7 bases. The CDR3 spans 14 residues. Trimming at V came to 4 bases and at J to 3 bases, leaving 5 bases not matched to a gene. In germline, CDR1 is KGHSH, CDR2 LQKENI. The CDR3 coding sequence is TGTGCCAGCTCACAGCTGACAGGGTACTATGGCTACACCTTC. Translated, it gives CASSQLTGYYGYTF.

This chain uses TRBV7-6 with TRBJ2-3; D not resolved. This CDR3 comprises 15 residues. The germline V gene encodes CDR1 SGHVS and CDR2 FNYEAQ. The V end was cut by 1 base, the J end by 2 bases, with 10 bases between. The CDR3 loop is CASSLVGVATDTQYF. The CDR3 region has the DNA TGTGCCAGCAGCTTAGTTGGCGTAGCCACAGATACGCAGTATTTT.

The rearrangement joins TRBV5-1 to TRBJ2-3; possibly TRBD2 for D (5 bases). Germline-derived CDR1 and CDR2 are SGHRS and YFSETQ. Trimming cost V 2 bases and J 4 bases, with 14 bases left between them. The CDR3 extends over 15 amino acids. The CDR3 loop reads CASSLDHGRPDTQYF. The CDR3 DNA is TGCGCCAGCAGCTTAGACCATGGGAGACCAGATACGCAGTATTTT.

V gene TRBV5-6 combines with J gene TRBJ2-1, with 13 bases fitting TRBD2. The length of the CDR3 is 14 residues. With 0 bases clipped from V and 14 bases from J, the junction kept 5 bases outside the gene matches. Germline lookup yields CDR1 SGHDT and CDR2 YYEEEE. This CDR3 reads CASSLDTSGGAKFF. Here the CDR3 DNA reads TGTGCCAGCAGCTTGGATACTAGCGGGGGGGCTAAGTTCTTC.

This chain links TRBV6-5 with TRBJ1-4, with D possibly matching TRBD1 (6 bases). In germline, CDR1 is MNHEY, CDR2 SVGAGI. Trimming took off 8 bases at V and 5 bases at J, with 18 bases between the two ends. This CDR3 is 15 amino acids long. CDR3 in amino acids: CASRLGGGGNEKLFF. The CDR3 DNA is TGTGCCAGCCGTCTGGGGGGGGGCGGCAATGAAAAACTGTTTTTT.

The chain carries TRBV6-5 and TRBJ1-2; 8 bases are shared with TRBD1. There are 15 residues in the CDR3. V shed 6 bases, J shed 4 bases, and the junction held 10 bases outside the gene matches. Germline V lookup: CDR1 MNHEY, CDR2 SVGAGI. The CDR3 DNA reads TGTGCCAGCAGACTCTCAGGGGGCGCGGGCTATGGCTACACCTTC. Protein sequence: CASRLSGGAGYGYTF.

This clone has just one count. The V gene is TRBV7-3, the J gene TRBJ1-6, with unresolved D. The V end lost 5 bases, the J end lost 9 bases, and 17 bases lay between the germline ends. This CDR3 has 15 residues. Per the germline V gene, CDR1 is SGHTA and CDR2 is FQGTGA. The CDR3 spells CASSLLGARGSPLHF. The CDR3, as DNA: TGTGCCAGCAGCCTCTTGGGAGCCCGTGGTTCACCCCTCCACTTT.

The rearrangement links TRBV5-1 to TRBJ2-1; 7 nucleotides match TRBD1. The CDR3 spans 14 residues. J gave up 5 bases and V 7 bases, and 9 bases lay outside the gene matches. Germline lookup yields CDR1 SGHRS and CDR2 YFSETQ. The CDR3 region is CASSWGQNHNEQFF. The CDR3 DNA follows: TGCGCCAGCTCCTGGGGACAGAACCACAATGAGCAGTTCTTC.

The rearrangement links TRBV6-5 to TRBJ1-4; possibly TRBD1 for D (6 bases). Germline V lookup: CDR1 MNHEY, CDR2 SVGAGI. The V end lost 7 bases, the J end lost 5 bases, and 14 bases lay between the germline ends. CDR3 length: 14 amino acids. CDR3 loop: CASTKGGQNEKLFF. The DNA of the CDR3 is TGTGCCAGCACCAAGGGGGGGCAAAATGAAAAACTGTTTTTT.

The chain carries TRBV7-9 and TRBJ2-1; 8 nucleotides agree with TRBD2. This CDR3 comprises 16 residues. The ends lost 1 base at V and 7 bases at J; junction bases unmatched: 9. Germline V CDR1 and CDR2: SEHNR, FQNEAQ (reference sequence). The CDR3 sequence: CASSLGGTRDLNEQFF. The CDR3 coding sequence is TGTGCCAGCAGCTTAGGTGGGACTAGAGACCTGAATGAGCAGTTCTTC.

The rearrangement links TRBV18 to TRBJ2-5, with TRBD1 matching 7 bases. The length of the CDR3 is 17 residues. V trimming: 2 bases; J trimming: 3 bases; junction bases outside the gene matches: 12. Germline V gene sequence: CDR1 KGHSH, CDR2 LQKENI. CDR3 in amino acids: CASSPFIVGTDKETQYF. CDR3 coding DNA: TGTGCCAGCTCACCATTCATAGTCGGGACAGACAAAGAGACCCAGTACTTC.

V is TRBV6-5 and J is TRBJ1-3, with D unresolved. This CDR3 has 13 residues. The V gene lost 8 bases and the J gene lost 0 bases, with 8 bases spanning the gap. The germline gives CDR1 MNHEY, CDR2 SVGAGI. CDR3 DNA: TGTGCCAGCCACTTCGGCTCTGGAAACACCATATATTTT. Encoded protein: CASHFGSGNTIYF.

The chain uses TRBV3-1 (or the pseudogene TRBV3-2) and TRBJ1-1; D is uncertain. The CDR3 consists of 15 residues. The V gene's germline CDR1 is LGHDT and CDR2 YNNKEL (reference sequence). With 0 bases removed from V and 5 bases from J, the gap between germline ends came to 13 bases. CDR3 DNA sequence: TGTGCCAGCAGCCAAGATCAAACGGTTTATACTGAAGCTTTCTTT. Translating it yields CASSQDQTVYTEAFF.

This chain joins TRBV18 and TRBJ1-5, with 8 nucleotides matching TRBD1. Trimming took 1 base from V and 9 from J; bases not matched to a gene: 11. Looked up from germline, CDR1 is KGHSH and CDR2 is LQKENI. The CDR3 is 16 residues long. The CDR3, as DNA: TGTGCCAGCTCACCACGAGGGGCAGGGGGCGATGGGCCCCAGCATTTT. Protein: CASSPRGAGGDGPQHF.